This is a list of T cell receptor beta chains from one sample in a study of vaccination and CD4 T cells after COVID-19. MiXCR, run by TCRdb on the PCR reads, gives a single entry per CDR3 protein. The sample has about 12,000 distinct CDR3 sequences; about 31% are singletons. Their antigens are not known. The sequenced sample was CD4+ T cells from blood, cultured in vitro, obtained after SARS-CoV-2 vaccination. These receptors were collected from a human donor who had recovered from COVID-19. CDR3s include the opening cysteine and the closing phenylalanine or tryptophan. D genes are given only for firm matches. The size entry is marked missing in some rows and otherwise reads once, few, many or a size class.

cdr3_aa: CASSFTDRNTEAFF
cdr3_nt: TGTGCCAGCAGTTTTACCGATCGGAACACTGAAGCTTTCTTT
j_call: TRBJ1-1
v_call: TRBV28
clone_size: NA
d_call: NA

cdr3_aa: CASSPFGTEAFF
cdr3_nt: TGTGCCAGCAGTCCCTTTGGCACTGAAGCTTTCTTT
j_call: TRBJ1-1
v_call: TRBV7-2
clone_size: few
d_call: NA

cdr3_aa: CSVVGKSYNEQFF
cdr3_nt: TGCAGCGTTGTCGGGAAATCCTACAATGAGCAGTTCTTC
j_call: TRBJ2-1
v_call: TRBV29-1
clone_size: NA
d_call: NA

cdr3_aa: CASTRDRGDYGYTF
cdr3_nt: TGTGCCAGCACCCGGGACAGGGGGGACTATGGCTACACCTTC
j_call: TRBJ1-2
v_call: TRBV6-4
clone_size: few
d_call: TRBD1

cdr3_aa: CSARRRGGWGGYTF
cdr3_nt: TGCAGTGCACGTAGACGGGGTGGGTGGGGTGGCTACACCTTC
j_call: TRBJ1-2
v_call: TRBV20-1
clone_size: few
d_call: NA

cdr3_aa: CASSLGGPWNEQFF
cdr3_nt: TGTGCCAGCAGTTTAGGGGGCCCATGGAATGAGCAGTTCTTC
j_call: TRBJ2-1
v_call: TRBV28
clone_size: few
d_call: NA

cdr3_aa: CAWSNGGRGQPQHF
cdr3_nt: TGTGCCTGGAGTAACGGGGGTCGGGGACAGCCCCAGCATTTT
j_call: TRBJ1-5
v_call: TRBV30
clone_size: NA
d_call: NA

cdr3_aa: CASRTGPLNTEAFF
cdr3_nt: TGTGCCAGCCGGACAGGACCCCTGAACACTGAAGCTTTCTTT
j_call: TRBJ1-1
v_call: TRBV19
clone_size: few
d_call: TRBD1

cdr3_aa: CASSLRGKQSYEQYF
cdr3_nt: TGTGCCAGCAGCTTACGGGGGAAGCAATCCTACGAGCAGTACTTC
j_call: TRBJ2-7
v_call: TRBV7-3
clone_size: NA
d_call: NA

cdr3_aa: CASSYGGGVRAEAFF
cdr3_nt: TGTGCCAGCAGTTATGGGGGGGGGGTCAGAGCTGAAGCTTTCTTT
j_call: TRBJ1-1
v_call: TRBV6-2/TRBV6-3
clone_size: NA
d_call: NA

cdr3_aa: CASRSKASGNDYGYTF
cdr3_nt: TGTGCCAGCAGATCCAAAGCCTCAGGGAACGACTATGGCTACACCTTC
j_call: TRBJ1-2
v_call: TRBV7-9
clone_size: NA
d_call: NA